The subject of this entry is one T cell receptor (beta chain). The V end lost 1 base, the J end lost 3 bases, and 7 bases lay between the germline ends. CDR3 length: 13 residues. Germline-derived CDR1 and CDR2 are SNHLY and FYNNEI. The sample is drawn from a study of beta chain features in type 1 diabetes. Investigators reverse transcribed all isolated RNA, so they sequenced expressed TCRB transcripts. Profiling relied on immunoSEQ multiplex PCR, and the TCRdb table lists in-frame clones only, not all of them. The sample holds about 24,000 clones, 60% to 75% seen once. This TCR derives from a woman between 40 and 50 years old in good health. The chain uses TRBV2 and TRBJ2-7; weak D call: TRBD2 (6 bases). The sample was Tregs from blood. The CDR3 is CASSEGGDYEQYF. The CDR3 coding sequence is TGTGCCAGCAGTGAAGGGGGGGACTACGAGCAGTACTTC.